One sample yielded the 13 T cell receptor beta chains listed below, sequenced in a study of blood T cell repertoires in COVID-19. Repertoires were generated with immunoSEQ multiplex PCR, while TCRdb's copy carries only in-frame clones and drops some. The sample lists around 200,000 clones, approximately 90% occurring once. Sequenced: peripheral blood. These receptors all come from a man in his sixties who had recovered from COVID-19.

The rearrangement uses TRBV28 and TRBJ1-1; 9 bases match TRBD1. With V trimmed by 6 bases and J by 4 bases, 9 bases remained unmatched. From germline, CDR1 is MDHEN and CDR2 SYDVKM. The CDR3 spans 15 residues. The CDR3 coding sequence is TGTGCCAGCAGATTGGAACAGGGGGCGAGCACTGAAGCTTTCTTT. It yields the protein CASRLEQGASTEAFF.

CDR3 sequence (DNA): TGTGCCAGCAGCTTAGTCGAGGGTGTGGTGTTTTTT. This codes for CASSLVEGVVFF. The V and J genes are TRBV7-9 and TRBJ1-4; D gene ambiguous. The V gene lost 1 base and the J gene lost 15 bases, with 12 bases spanning the gap. The length of the CDR3 is 12 residues. The germline V gene has CDR1 SEHNR and CDR2 FQNEAQ (reference sequence).

V is TRBV3-1 (or the pseudogene TRBV3-2) and J is TRBJ1-1; 11 bases map to TRBD1. After removal of 2 bases from V and 5 bases from J, the junction contained 7 bases not matched to a gene. Per germline, CDR1 LGHDT and CDR2 YNNKEL (reference sequence). There are 16 residues in the CDR3. This chain's CDR3 is CASSQRTGGAGTEAFF. The CDR3, as DNA: TGTGCCAGCAGCCAAAGGACAGGGGGCGCGGGGACTGAAGCTTTCTTT.

The chain has TRBV27 and TRBJ1-5, with TRBD1 matching 7 bases. Trimming at V came to 3 bases and at J to 7 bases, leaving 3 bases not matched to a gene. The CDR3 runs to 13 residues. The germline CDR1 and CDR2 sequences are MNHEY and SMNVEV (reference sequence). The CDR3 nucleotides are TGTGCCAGCAGTTTGACAGGGCAACAGCCCCAGCATTTT. Its protein is CASSLTGQQPQHF.

This clone was detected once. The chain uses TRBV7-9 and TRBJ2-2; tentatively, D is TRBD2 (5 bases). V was trimmed by 3 bases and J by 2 bases, leaving 10 bases between them. CDR3 length equals 15 residues. Germline V gene data show CDR1 as SEHNR and CDR2 as FQNEAQ (reference sequence). CDR3 nucleotide sequence: TGTGCCAGCAGCTTGCCGGGGTCCAACACCGGGGAGCTGTTTTTT. This codes for CASSLPGSNTGELFF.

In the case of this clone: At one of its ends the junction is not consistent with the germline gene, which may arise from a read error. The rearrangement joins TRBV28 to TRBJ2-7, with 11 nucleotides matching TRBD2. The CDR3 totals 12 residues. In germline, CDR1 is MDHEN, CDR2 SYDVKM. The DNA of the CDR3 is TGTGCCAGCAGTTCCGGACTAGCGGGTCTTAACTTC. It is translated as CASSSGLAGLNF.

The V and J genes are TRBV10-3 and TRBJ2-6, with a weak D call TRBD2 (7 bases). V was shortened by 8 bases and J by 2 bases, with 13 bases between the two germline ends. CDR3 length equals 15 residues. Germline V gene data show CDR1 as ENHRY and CDR2 as SYGVKD. The CDR3 loop is CAIWGGAPGANVLTF. The CDR3 coding sequence is TGTGCCATCTGGGGGGGCGCACCTGGGGCCAACGTCCTGACTTTC.

The V gene is TRBV12-5, the J gene TRBJ2-1; 9 bases map to TRBD1. The CDR3 totals 15 residues. The germline gives CDR1 LGHNT, CDR2 FRNRAP. The trim removed 2 bases at V and 5 bases at J, leaving 4 bases unmatched. CDR3 nucleotide sequence: TGTGCTAGTGGTTTGCGGGACAGGGACCACAATGAGCAGTTCTTC. It translates to CASGLRDRDHNEQFF.

This clone has only one observation. DNA for the CDR3: TGTGCCACCAGTGACCCTTCTAAAAACGACGAGCAGTACTTC. Its translation: CATSDPSKNDEQYF. The chain employs TRBV24-1 and TRBJ2-7, with D hard to call. V was clipped by 4 bases and J by 5 bases, with 14 bases between them. This CDR3 has 14 amino acids. CDR1 and CDR2 from the germline V gene are KGHDR and SFDVKD.

The J gene is TRBJ2-7, the V gene TRBV3-1 (or the pseudogene TRBV3-2); the D is unclear. This CDR3 is built from 11 residues. The V end was cut by 6 bases, the J end by 5 bases, with 8 bases between. Germline V gives CDR1 LGHDT, CDR2 YNNKEL (reference sequence). CDR3 nucleotides: TGTGCCAGCAGTTACGCGGACGAGCAGTACTTC. Amino acid sequence: CASSYADEQYF.

V usage is TRBV2 and J usage is TRBJ1-5; a possible D gene is TRBD1 (6 bases). Trimming took 4 bases from V and 2 from J, leaving 12 bases between them. The CDR3 is 15 amino acids. The germline CDR1 and CDR2 sequences are SNHLY and FYNNEI. CDR3 bases: TGTGCCAGCAGTGGAGGGGGGGATGGCAATCAGCCCCAGCATTTT. Protein: CASSGGGDGNQPQHF. The full variable domain, in which reference TRBV2 and TRBJ1-5 provide the parts outside the CDR3, is EPEVTQTPSHQVTQMGQEVILRCVPISNHLYFYWYRQILGQKVEFLVSFYNNEISEKSEIFDDQFSVERPDGSNFTLKIRSTKLEDSAMYFCASSGGGDGNQPQHFGDGTRLSIL.

The genes are TRBV24-1 and TRBJ1-5; 9 bases are shared with TRBD1. The ends lost 4 bases at V and 1 base at J; junction bases unmatched: 7. The CDR3 has 17 residues. Germline V gene lookup returns CDR1 KGHDR and CDR2 SFDVKD. The CDR3 coding sequence is TGTGCCACCAGTGAGGGTCGACAGGGGGGGAGCAATCAGCCCCAGCATTTT. Translation gives CATSEGRQGGSNQPQHF.

The V call is TRBV10-3, the J call TRBJ2-2; D is possibly TRBD1 (5 bases). Trimming cost V 0 bases and J 4 bases, with 9 bases left between them. Per the germline V gene, CDR1 is ENHRY and CDR2 is SYGVKD. There are 15 residues in the CDR3. The CDR3: CAISESTAITGELFF. The CDR3 bases are TGTGCCATCAGTGAGTCGACAGCTATCACCGGGGAGCTGTTTTTT.